This TCR beta chain is drawn from a study of human T cells and chemical hapten exposure. Only a few counts were recorded for this clonotype. Individual cDNA molecules each carried unique molecular identifiers attached by the library. Under the authors' procedure: Between roughly 20,000 and 690,600 TCRs appeared in each sample, and the median stood at approximately 100,000. TCRdb re-derived calls from the RACE reads in MiXCR, one entry per CDR3 protein. What appears here as the V and J calls and clone size reflects TCRdb's work, not the paper's. The sample has more than 250,000 distinct CDR3 sequences, approximately 8.4% seen once; the top ten hold over 2%. Indicated time point: pre-sensitization, week 0. Treatment in this sample: therapeutic diphenylcyclopropenone sensitization with weekly scalp DPC. It was from unfractionated whole blood that total RNA was extracted. The CDR3 covers 16 residues. V trimming: 4 bases; J trimming: 3 bases; junction bases outside the gene matches: 13. Germline CDR1 reads SGHRS; CDR2 reads YFSETQ.

This sequence was found in a woman aged 40-49 years with alopecia areata. Some clones in this sample may be carry-over from other donors' samples. This material consisted of whole blood, taken in connection with sensitization to the hapten diphenylcyclopropenone (DPC). J is TRBJ2-7 and V is TRBV5-1; 7 bases line up with TRBD1. The CDR3 spells CASSVPQGVYHYEQYF. In DNA, the CDR3 is TGCGCCAGCAGCGTACCCCAGGGGGTCTACCACTACGAGCAGTACTTC.